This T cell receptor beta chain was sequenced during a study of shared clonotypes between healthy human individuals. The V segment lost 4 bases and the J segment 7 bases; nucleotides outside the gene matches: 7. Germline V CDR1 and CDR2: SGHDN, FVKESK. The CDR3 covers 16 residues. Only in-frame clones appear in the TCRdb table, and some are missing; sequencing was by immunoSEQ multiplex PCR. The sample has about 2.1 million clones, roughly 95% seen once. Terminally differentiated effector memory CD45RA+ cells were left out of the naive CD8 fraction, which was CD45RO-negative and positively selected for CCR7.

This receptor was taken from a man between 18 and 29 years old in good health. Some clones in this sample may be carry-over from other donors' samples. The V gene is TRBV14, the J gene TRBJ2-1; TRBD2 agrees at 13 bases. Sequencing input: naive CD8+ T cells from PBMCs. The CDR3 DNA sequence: TGTGCCAGCAGCCGACACGGACTAGCGGGAGAGAATGAGCAGTTCTTC. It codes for CASSRHGLAGENEQFF.